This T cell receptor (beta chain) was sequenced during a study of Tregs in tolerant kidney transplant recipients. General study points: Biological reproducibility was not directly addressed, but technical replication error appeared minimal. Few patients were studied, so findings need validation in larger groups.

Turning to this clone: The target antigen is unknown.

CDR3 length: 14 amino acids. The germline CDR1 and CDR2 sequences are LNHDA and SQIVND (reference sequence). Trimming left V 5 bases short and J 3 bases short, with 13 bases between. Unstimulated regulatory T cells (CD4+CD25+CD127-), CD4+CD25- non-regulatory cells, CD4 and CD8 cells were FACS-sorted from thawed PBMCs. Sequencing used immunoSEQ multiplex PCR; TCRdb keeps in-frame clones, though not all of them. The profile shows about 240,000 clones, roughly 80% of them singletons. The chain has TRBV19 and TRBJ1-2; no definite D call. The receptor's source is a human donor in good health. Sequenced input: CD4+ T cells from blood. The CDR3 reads CASSGSYGYYGYTF. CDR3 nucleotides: TGTGCCAGTAGTGGCAGCTATGGATACTATGGCTACACCTTC.